The 10 T cell receptor beta chains below all came from one sample that was sequenced in a study of blood T cell repertoires in COVID-19 (TCRdb year 2020). The receptor library was made with the immunoSEQ multiplex PCR assay. Held by TCRdb, this immuneACCESS table contains in-frame sequences only and omits some clones. Under half of the omission traces to an unresolved V gene where checked; the cause of the rest is unknown. The sample table holds around 340,000 clones, of which approximately 82% were seen once. In total, the top ten clones hold approximately 3.1% of the sample. The sequenced sample consisted of peripheral blood. These TCRs come from a man aged 30-40 years with active or convalescent COVID-19.

The chain couples TRBV27 to TRBJ1-4; D is perhaps TRBD1 (6 bases). This CDR3 is built from 13 residues. V lost 6 bases and J lost 12, with 17 bases in between. Germline V CDR1 and CDR2: MNHEY, SMNVEV (reference sequence). The CDR3: CASSESFGGQLFF. The CDR3 nucleotides read TGTGCCAGCAGCGAGTCCTTCGGGGGGCAACTGTTTTTT.

This chain joins TRBV9 and TRBJ2-4; maybe TRBD1 (5 bases). This CDR3 region has 13 residues. Deletions cut 3 bases from V and 6 bases from J, with 10 bases between. Germline V lookup: CDR1 SGDLS, CDR2 YYNGEE. CDR3 nucleotides: TGTGCCAGCAGCGGGGGCTTGGGAAACATTCAGTACTTC. Its protein product is CASSGGLGNIQYF.

This chain connects TRBV20-1 to TRBJ2-4; perhaps TRBD2 as D (5 bases). The germline V gene has CDR1 DFQATT and CDR2 SNEGSKA (reference sequence). V lost 3 bases and J lost 8, with 11 bases in between. The CDR3 runs 12 residues. In nucleotides, the CDR3 is TGCAGTGCTAGTACTAGGCGGGACATTCAGTACTTC. It yields the protein CSASTRRDIQYF.

The J gene is TRBJ2-1, the V gene TRBV30; D is unclear. Germline V gene data show CDR1 as GTSNPN and CDR2 as SVGIG (reference sequence). Between the trimmed V and J ends, which lost 5 bases and 0 bases, there was a span of 5 bases. This CDR3 contains 12 residues. In DNA form, the CDR3 reads TGTGCCTGGCTAGTCTCCTACAATGAGCAGTTCTTC. Translation gives CAWLVSYNEQFF.

V gene TRBV6-5 combines with J gene TRBJ1-2; D call uncertain. CDR1 is MNHEY, CDR2 SVGAGI, per germline. Trimming took off 10 bases at V and 2 bases at J, with 17 bases between the two ends. The CDR3 length is 14 residues. The CDR3 loop is CATQHPAGNYGYTF. For the CDR3, the DNA is TGTGCCACCCAGCATCCGGCGGGAAACTATGGCTACACCTTC.

The CDR3 spells CASSFSGRDYNEQFF. CDR3 DNA sequence: TGCGCCAGCAGCTTTAGCGGGAGGGACTACAATGAGCAGTTCTTC. The chain couples TRBV5-1 to TRBJ2-1; 11 bases are shared with TRBD2. Germline lookup yields CDR1 SGHRS and CDR2 YFSETQ. CDR3 size: 15 residues. The trim removed 2 bases at V and 3 bases at J, leaving 1 base unmatched.

This chain joins TRBV19 and TRBJ1-4, with D possibly matching TRBD1 (6 bases). V shed 3 bases and J shed 0 bases, with 11 bases lying between them. CDR3 size: 16 residues. The V gene's germline CDR1 is LNHDA and CDR2 SQIVND (reference sequence). DNA for the CDR3: TGTGCCAGTAGTATGGGGGGGCCGGCAACTAATGAAAAACTGTTTTTT. This codes for CASSMGGPATNEKLFF.

Many counts were recorded for this clone. The J gene is TRBJ2-7, the V gene TRBV3-1 (or the pseudogene TRBV3-2); TRBD2 aligns across 7 bases. The V gene end was trimmed by 7 bases and the J gene end by 7 bases; junction bases not matched to a gene: 16. The CDR3 length is 15 residues. Looked up from germline, CDR1 is LGHDT and CDR2 is YNNKEL (reference sequence). The CDR3 DNA is TGTGCCAGCACCAAGTTGGGAACGGGGGGATGGGAGCAGTACTTC. It codes for CASTKLGTGGWEQYF.

This chain links TRBV4-1 with TRBJ2-4, with unresolved D. V was trimmed by 0 bases and J by 0 bases, leaving 9 bases between them. CDR3 length: 16 residues. Looked up from germline, CDR1 is MGHRA and CDR2 is YSYEKL. Written as DNA, the CDR3 is TGCGCCAGCAGCCAAGAATGGGCACTAGCCAAAAACATTCAGTACTTC. Protein sequence: CASSQEWALAKNIQYF.

The genes are TRBV19 and TRBJ1-1; the D is unclear. Germline V lookup: CDR1 LNHDA, CDR2 SQIVND (reference sequence). Trimming left V 1 base short and J 8 bases short, with 11 bases between. The CDR3 is 13 residues long. The CDR3 coding sequence is TGTGCCAGTAGTATAGTAACCAGGAGGGAAGCTTTCTTT. Residues: CASSIVTRREAFF.